This entry describes one TCR beta chain. The junction had 12 bases not matched to a gene; V was cut back by 2 bases and J by 8 bases. Germline values: CDR1 GTSNPN, CDR2 SVGIG (reference sequence). CDR3 length: 18 residues. The data belong to a study of cytomegalovirus exposure and HLA in healthy donors. PCR used 60 Vbeta primers and 13 Jbeta primers. Only in-frame clones appear in the TCRdb table, and some are missing; sequencing was by immunoSEQ multiplex PCR. Of 100,000 to 150,000 clones in the sample, around three quarters were seen once. This chain joins TRBV30 and TRBJ2-1; the match to TRBD2 covers 16 bases. Sequenced input: PBMCs. This receptor was obtained from a male donor in good health and CMV-seropositive. CDR3 sequence reads: CAWSKGLAGGAEVYEQFF. DNA of the CDR3: TGTGCCTGGAGTAAGGGACTAGCGGGGGGGGCGGAAGTGTATGAGCAGTTCTTC.